This T cell receptor (beta chain) was obtained from a study of glioma-infiltrating T cells. TCR alpha and beta CDR3 regions were amplified from RNA using iRepertoire nested multiplex PCR. Using its own MiXCR run on the multiplex PCR reads, TCRdb lists one record per CDR3 protein. Of some 22,000 distinct CDR3 sequences detected, just under 25% appear once; the ten largest clones hold around 13%. This clonotype has only a few counts. The germline V gene encodes CDR1 SGHTA and CDR2 FQGNSA. This CDR3 comprises 14 residues. The J segment lost 2 bases and the V segment lost 5 bases, leaving 5 bases of the junction unmatched.

This clonotype was obtained from a human donor with low-grade glioma or glioblastoma, undergoing nonglioma brain surgery, or in good health (not recorded which). This chain connects TRBV7-2 to TRBJ2-5; 7 positions match TRBD2. Specimen: glioma tissue, nonneoplastic brain tissue, or PBMCs (not recorded which). For the CDR3, the DNA is TGTGCCAGCAGCCAATCCGGGAGGCAAGAGACCCAGTACTTC. Protein product: CASSQSGRQETQYF.